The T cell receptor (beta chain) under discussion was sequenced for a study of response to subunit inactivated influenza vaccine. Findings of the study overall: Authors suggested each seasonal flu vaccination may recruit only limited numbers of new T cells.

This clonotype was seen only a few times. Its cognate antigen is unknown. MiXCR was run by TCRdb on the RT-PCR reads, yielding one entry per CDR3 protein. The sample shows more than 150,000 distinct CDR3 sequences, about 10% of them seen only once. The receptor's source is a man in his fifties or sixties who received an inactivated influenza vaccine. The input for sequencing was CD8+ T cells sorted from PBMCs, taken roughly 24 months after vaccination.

This CDR3 reads CASSYSRGLGEQYF. For the CDR3, the DNA is TGTGCCAGCAGTTACTCGCGGGGATTGGGCGAGCAGTACTTC. The genes are TRBV6-5 and TRBJ2-7; possibly TRBD2 for D (6 bases). There are 14 residues in the CDR3. Germline V gives CDR1 MNHEY, CDR2 SVGAGI. V was clipped by 0 bases and J by 6 bases, with 12 bases between them.